This paragraph reports one T cell receptor beta chain. Antigen: not known. This specimen belongs to a study of cytomegalovirus exposure and HLA in healthy donors. The study's findings and limits: Later on, a genetic analysis was performed. It linked a missense variant in DCLRE1C with V- and J-gene trimming of TCR beta. TCR beta sequences reportedly predicted the HLA-A and HLA-B alleles of most subjects accurately. The presence/absence work took it that sequencing depth was about the same across donors.

60 Vbeta and 13 Jbeta primers were used in PCR. Sequencing was performed with immunoSEQ multiplex PCR; in TCRdb, only in-frame clones are kept and a portion is missing. This sample's clone table lists over 100,000 clones. When sampled, the donors appeared nominally healthy, though they likely had unrecorded immune exposures. The CDR3 is 18 amino acids. CDR1 and CDR2 from the germline V gene are MNHEY and SMNVEV (reference sequence). J lost 7 bases, V lost 3 bases, and 17 bases had no gene match. This TCR came from a woman aged 40 to 49 in good health and CMV-seropositive. Specimen: PBMCs. This chain joins TRBV27 and TRBJ2-1; the match to TRBD2 covers 8 bases. The DNA for the CDR3 is TGTGCCAGCAGTTTTCAGAGAGTAGCGGGAACAAGAGGGAATGAGCAGTTCTTC. Residues: CASSFQRVAGTRGNEQFF.